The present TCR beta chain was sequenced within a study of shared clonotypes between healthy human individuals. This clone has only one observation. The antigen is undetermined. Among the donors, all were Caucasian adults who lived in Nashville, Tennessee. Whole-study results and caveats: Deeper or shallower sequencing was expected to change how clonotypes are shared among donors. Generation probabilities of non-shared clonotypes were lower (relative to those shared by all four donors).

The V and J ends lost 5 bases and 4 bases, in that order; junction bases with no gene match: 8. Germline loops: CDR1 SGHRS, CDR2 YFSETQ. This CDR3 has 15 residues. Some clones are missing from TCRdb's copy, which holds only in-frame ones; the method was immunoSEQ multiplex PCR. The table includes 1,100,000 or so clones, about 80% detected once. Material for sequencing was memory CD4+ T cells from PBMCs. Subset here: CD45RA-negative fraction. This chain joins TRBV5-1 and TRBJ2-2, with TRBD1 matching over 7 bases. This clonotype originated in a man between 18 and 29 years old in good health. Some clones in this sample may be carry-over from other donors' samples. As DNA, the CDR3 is TGCGCCAGCAGGCCCGGGACAGACTCCACCGGGGAGCTGTTTTTT. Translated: CASRPGTDSTGELFF.